This T cell receptor (beta chain) was obtained from a study of T-cell memory formation after mild COVID-19. Study as a whole: Largely donor-specific TCR clusters were found.

This CDR3 has 14 residues. The V gene lost 4 bases and the J gene lost 5 bases, with 13 bases spanning the gap. Germline V CDR1 and CDR2: SGHAT, FQNNGV. After 5'RACE with constant-segment primers, TCR alpha and TCR beta cDNA libraries carrying sample barcodes and UMIs were obtained. Via MiXCR, TCRdb re-called the 5' RACE reads, giving one row per CDR3 protein. The sample holds more than 200,000 distinct CDR3 sequences, approximately 16% seen once. This clonotype was seen ten or more times. This TCR came from a young man who had mild COVID-19 (a few samples of this study predate the infection). Cell type and time point are not known. Sequencing used PBMCs or a T cell subset sorted from them (not recorded which). The gene calls are TRBV11-2 and TRBJ2-3; tentative D call: TRBD1 (7 bases). The CDR3 DNA is TGTGCCAGCAGCTCCGCAGGGGGGAGAGATACGCAGTATTTT. This translates into CASSSAGGRDTQYF.